The 32 T cell receptor beta chains listed next were all sequenced from one sample in a study of cytomegalovirus exposure and HLA in healthy donors. The primer mix had 60 Vbeta and 13 Jbeta primers. TCRdb's table, derived via immunoSEQ multiplex PCR, lists solely in-frame clones and lacks some. Of roughly 200,000 clones in the sample, less than 90% were seen once. Source material: PBMCs. The source of these receptors is a middle-aged man in good health and CMV-seronegative.

This sequence joins TRBV6-5 and TRBJ2-7; D might be TRBD1 (6 bases). This CDR3 is built from 14 residues. V was clipped by 6 bases and J by 2 bases, with 14 bases between them. Per germline, CDR1 MNHEY and CDR2 SVGAGI. The CDR3 region has the DNA TGTGCCAGCAGCCACGCCAGGGGTACCTACGAGCAGTACTTC. Its protein product is CASSHARGTYEQYF.

This chain joins TRBV5-1 and TRBJ2-5; D remains ambiguous. Germline V lookup: CDR1 SGHRS, CDR2 YFSETQ. The CDR3 loop spans 14 amino acids. The germline V and J ends were trimmed by 0 bases and 4 bases, with 10 bases remaining between them. The CDR3 sequence: CASSLAVSLETQYF. CDR3 DNA: TGCGCCAGCAGCTTGGCCGTCAGTTTAGAGACCCAGTACTTC. The whole variable domain, filled in from reference TRBV5-1 and TRBJ2-5, reads KAGVTQTPRYLIKTRGQQVTLSCSPISGHRSVSWYQQTPGQGLQFLFEYFSETQRNKGNFPGRFSGRQFSNSRSEMNVSTLELGDSALYLCASSLAVSLETQYFGPGTRLLVL.

Turning to this clone: One junction end does not reproduce the germline sequence, and a read error may be involved. The gene calls are TRBV7-9 and TRBJ2-5, with 8 bases lining up with TRBD1. This CDR3 comprises 18 residues. Germline V CDR1 and CDR2: SEHNR, FQNEAQ (reference sequence). CDR3: CSSSLDGDRGGGKETQYF. The DNA for the CDR3 is TGTTCCAGCAGCTTAGATGGCGACAGGGGTGGGGGTAAAGAGACCCAGTACTTC.

V is TRBV5-1 and J is TRBJ2-1; no firm D call. V was cut by 4 bases and J by 8 bases, with 16 bases left in between. There are 14 residues in the CDR3. CDR1 and CDR2 (germline): SGHRS, YFSETQ. CDR3 loop: CASSRGKERHEQFF. The CDR3 coding sequence is TGCGCCAGCAGCAGAGGCAAGGAGCGCCATGAGCAGTTCTTC.

V gene TRBV7-2 combines with J gene TRBJ1-4, with 10 nucleotides matching TRBD1. This CDR3 has 14 amino acids. Germline V CDR1 and CDR2: SGHTA, FQGNSA. V lost 7 bases, J lost 6 bases, and 5 bases stayed unmatched. This chain's CDR3 is CASTKTGGYEKLFF. DNA of the CDR3: TGTGCCAGCACCAAGACAGGGGGCTATGAAAAACTGTTTTTT.

This chain uses TRBV6-1 with TRBJ1-1; D is possibly TRBD1 (6 bases). Trimming left V 0 bases short and J 2 bases short, with 10 bases between. Germline V gene lookup returns CDR1 MNHNS and CDR2 SASEGT. The CDR3 is made up of 15 amino acids. CDR3 in DNA: TGTGCCAGCAGTGAAGCTGACAGGTCTAACACTGAAGCTTTCTTT. It yields the protein CASSEADRSNTEAFF.

The genes are TRBV6-1 and TRBJ1-2; D call uncertain. Trimming left V 1 base short and J 0 bases short, with 9 bases between. The CDR3 is made up of 15 amino acids. In germline, CDR1 is MNHNS, CDR2 SASEGT. In DNA, the CDR3 is TGTGCCAGCAGTGAAGTTAGCGCAGCTAACTATGGCTACACCTTC. This gives the protein CASSEVSAANYGYTF.

The genes are TRBV18 and TRBJ1-2; weak D call: TRBD1 (5 bases). The CDR3 length is 16 residues. Deletions cut 2 bases from V and 0 bases from J, with 13 bases between. CDR1 and CDR2 (germline): KGHSH, LQKENI. The CDR3 DNA sequence: TGTGCCAGCTCACCATTGGGGCAGCTAGCTAACTATGGCTACACCTTC. It codes for CASSPLGQLANYGYTF.

The genes are TRBV30 and TRBJ2-6; 7 bases fit TRBD1. The CDR3 is made up of 15 amino acids. Germline V gene lookup returns CDR1 GTSNPN and CDR2 SVGIG (reference sequence). The V segment lost 8 bases and the J segment 0 bases; nucleotides outside the gene matches: 7. The chain's CDR3 is CARDYRGSGANVLTF. The CDR3 DNA reads TGTGCCCGTGATTACAGGGGCTCTGGGGCCAACGTCCTGACTTTC.

V usage is TRBV5-4 and J usage is TRBJ1-1; 9 positions agree with TRBD1. V shed 6 bases and J 1 base; nucleotides not matched to a gene: 16. This CDR3 region has 18 residues. The germline gives CDR1 SGHNT, CDR2 YYREEE (reference sequence). DNA of the CDR3: TGTGCCAGCACGGAAAGACGGGGACAGGGTCGAGGGAACACTGAAGCTTTCTTT. Its protein is CASTERRGQGRGNTEAFF.

V usage is TRBV7-2 and J usage is TRBJ2-5; D call uncertain. Germline lookup yields CDR1 SGHTA and CDR2 FQGNSA. Between the trimmed V and J ends, which lost 1 base and 5 bases, there was a span of 8 bases. The CDR3 spans 13 residues. The CDR3 sequence: CASSLVVRETQYF. The DNA for the CDR3 is TGTGCCAGCAGCTTAGTAGTCCGGGAGACCCAGTACTTC.

J is TRBJ1-4 and V is TRBV7-9; unclear D gene. From germline, CDR1 is SEHNR and CDR2 FQNEAQ (reference sequence). CDR3 size: 16 residues. Trimming left V 4 bases short and J 6 bases short, with 18 bases between. The CDR3 coding sequence is TGTGCCAGCAGCTCAATTAGTGGGGTCGGGGATGAAAAACTGTTTTTT. This translates into CASSSISGVGDEKLFF. Together with reference TRBV7-9 and TRBJ1-4, the CDR3 gives the full variable domain: DTGVSQNPRHKITKRGQNVTFRCDPISEHNRLYWYRQTLGQGPEFLTYFQNEAQLEKSRLLSDRFSAERPKGSFSTLEIQRTEQGDSAMYLCASSSISGVGDEKLFFGSGTQLSVL.

Here the CDR3 DNA reads TGTGCCAGCAGCGTACCCTTTTCAAACACCATATATTTT. This translates into CASSVPFSNTIYF. The genes are TRBV9 and TRBJ1-3; D gene ambiguous. The germline V gene encodes CDR1 SGDLS and CDR2 YYNGEE. Trimming took 1 base from V and 6 from J, leaving 8 bases between them. The CDR3 length is 13 residues.

The rearrangement joins TRBV27 to TRBJ2-1; TRBD2 aligns across 10 bases. Per germline, CDR1 MNHEY and CDR2 SMNVEV (reference sequence). V was pared by 6 bases and J by 7 bases, with 9 bases of the junction left unmatched. The CDR3 totals 15 residues. CDR3 in amino acids: CASSEDSSGRNEQFF. The CDR3 DNA reads as TGTGCCAGCAGCGAAGACTCTAGCGGGAGAAATGAGCAGTTCTTC.

The chain carries TRBV28 and TRBJ2-7, with 7 bases matching TRBD1. The CDR3 consists of 14 residues. Germline CDR1 reads MDHEN; CDR2 reads SYDVKM. After removal of 5 bases from V and 3 bases from J, the junction contained 7 bases not matched to a gene. The CDR3 DNA reads TGTGCCAGCAGTCTAGGGACAGTCCGCTACGAGCAGTACTTC. It yields the protein CASSLGTVRYEQYF.

The chain joins TRBV5-8 to TRBJ1-2, with 11 bases fitting TRBD1. CDR3 length equals 15 residues. V trimming: 5 bases; J trimming: 4 bases; junction bases outside the gene matches: 7. The V gene's germline CDR1 is SGHTS and CDR2 YDEGEE. The CDR3 region is CASSRWTGGPYGYTF. The CDR3 DNA follows: TGTGCCAGCAGTCGATGGACAGGGGGCCCCTATGGCTACACCTTC.

The rearrangement links TRBV7-8 to TRBJ1-1; TRBD1 is a possible D gene (6 bases). From germline, CDR1 is SGHVS and CDR2 FQNEAQ. Trimming took 5 bases from V and 5 from J, leaving 21 bases between them. The CDR3 loop spans 16 amino acids. CDR3 bases: TGTGCCAGCAGCCCACGTCCCTCCGAGGGGGGGACTGAAGCTTTCTTT. Protein sequence: CASSPRPSEGGTEAFF.

This clone was found a few times. V is TRBV6-6 and J is TRBJ2-7; the D gene is possibly TRBD2 (6 bases). Germline CDR1 MNHNY, CDR2 SVGAGI (reference sequence). The CDR3 extends over 13 amino acids. The ends were cut back, 11 bases at V and 5 bases at J, with 19 bases in the middle. Here the CDR3 reads CAAGTPDTHEQYF. The CDR3 DNA is TGTGCCGCCGGGACTCCGGACACCCACGAGCAGTACTTC.

The rearrangement links TRBV7-2 to TRBJ2-3, with TRBD1 as a possible D gene (6 bases). The CDR3 runs 17 residues. Germline CDR1 is SGHTA and CDR2 is FQGNSA. Deletions cut 5 bases from V and 0 bases from J, with 18 bases between. The DNA for the CDR3 is TGTGCCAGCAGCCACGGACAGTCTACGACTAGCACAGATACGCAGTATTTT. Protein sequence: CASSHGQSTTSTDTQYF.

This rearrangement joins TRBV2 to TRBJ1-1, with D maybe TRBD1 (6 bases). V lost 2 bases, J lost 4 bases, and 11 bases lay in between. The germline CDR1 and CDR2 sequences are SNHLY and FYNNEI. This CDR3 has 14 amino acids. The DNA of the CDR3 is TGTGCCAGCAGTGAAACGCTAGGGGGCACTGAAGCTTTCTTT. Protein product: CASSETLGGTEAFF.

J is TRBJ2-3 and V is TRBV4-1, with 11 bases that match TRBD1. The CDR3 has 14 amino acids. Germline V CDR1 and CDR2: MGHRA, YSYEKL. V lost 6 bases and J lost 5; bases outside the gene matches: 4. The DNA of the CDR3 is TGCGCCAGCAGGGACAGGGGGCAGAAAGATACGCAGTATTTT. The encoded protein is CASRDRGQKDTQYF.

This chain joins TRBV30 and TRBJ1-2; D may be TRBD1 (5 bases). CDR3 length: 14 amino acids. Trimming removed 5 bases at V and 2 bases at J, with 15 bases between. Germline CDR1 GTSNPN, CDR2 SVGIG (reference sequence). The CDR3 DNA follows: TGTGCCTGGGGGGCCCCTTATTACAACTATGGCTACACCTTC. Protein: CAWGAPYYNYGYTF.

The chain joins TRBV6-1 to TRBJ2-7, with TRBD1 identical over 8 bases. This CDR3 has 13 amino acids. V dropped 5 bases and J dropped 5; count of bases not matched to a gene: 5. Germline V lookup: CDR1 MNHNS, CDR2 SASEGT. CDR3 residues: CASSKTGEDEQYF. The CDR3, as DNA: TGTGCCAGCAGTAAGACAGGGGAGGACGAGCAGTACTTC.

The chain links TRBV6-5 to TRBJ2-7; D not certain. This CDR3 spans 13 amino acids. Germline V gives CDR1 MNHEY, CDR2 SVGAGI. V was cut by 4 bases and J by 3 bases, with 10 bases left in between. The CDR3 spells CASSSPDFYEQYF. The CDR3 nucleotides read TGTGCCAGCAGTTCTCCAGACTTCTACGAGCAGTACTTC.

CDR3 nucleotide sequence: TGCGCCAGCAGTGAGTCGAGGACTAGCGTAGATGAGCAGTTCTTC. Translating it yields CASSESRTSVDEQFF. This sequence joins TRBV10-1 and TRBJ2-1; TRBD2 agrees at 9 bases. In germline, CDR1 is WNHNN, CDR2 SYGVQD (reference sequence). Unmatched junction bases numbered 5, after V lost 0 bases and J lost 8 bases. The CDR3 loop spans 15 amino acids.

V is TRBV6-6 and J is TRBJ1-3, with 7 bases aligning to TRBD1. CDR3 length: 14 amino acids. Trimming took 5 bases from V and 4 from J; bases not matched to a gene: 5. CDR1 and CDR2 (germline): MNHNY, SVGAGI (reference sequence). CDR3: CASSDRERGNTIYF. CDR3 DNA: TGTGCCAGCAGTGACAGGGAAAGGGGAAACACCATATATTTT.

The rearrangement uses TRBV6-1 and TRBJ2-3, with TRBD2 identical over 14 bases. The CDR3 is 18 residues long. J gave up 7 bases and V 0 bases, and 9 bases lay outside the gene matches. The germline gives CDR1 MNHNS, CDR2 SASEGT. The DNA for the CDR3 is TGTGCCAGCAGTGAAGCTCGGACTAGCGGGGGGAGTCTGAATACGCAGTATTTT. Its protein product is CASSEARTSGGSLNTQYF.

This clone was counted once. This chain uses TRBV4-2 with TRBJ1-1, with 7 bases lining up with TRBD1. The junction had 4 bases not matched to a gene; V was cut back by 0 bases and J by 0 bases. Germline CDR1 is LGHNA and CDR2 is YNFKEQ. This CDR3 comprises 16 residues. CDR3 nucleotide sequence: TGTGCCAGCAGCCAAGATCCAGGGACAGTGAACACTGAAGCTTTCTTT. This encodes CASSQDPGTVNTEAFF.

The chain combines TRBV5-1 with TRBJ1-1, with TRBD1 matching 9 bases. Losses at the gene ends were 3 bases for V and 4 bases for J; bases not matched to a gene: 13. Germline CDR1 and CDR2: SGHRS and YFSETQ. This CDR3 has 17 residues. The CDR3 DNA sequence: TGCGCCAGCAGCTGGGCTCTGGGGGGGACAGGGACCACTGAAGCTTTCTTT. As protein: CASSWALGGTGTTEAFF.

The rearrangement links TRBV11-2 to TRBJ2-1; TRBD2 matches 7 bases. This CDR3 is built from 15 residues. Germline-derived CDR1 and CDR2 are SGHAT and FQNNGV. J lost 5 bases, V lost 2 bases, and 6 bases had no gene match. The CDR3 region has the DNA TGTGCCAGCAGCTTAAGTTCGGGGGGAAACAATGAGCAGTTCTTC. Translated, it gives CASSLSSGGNNEQFF. Based on the CDR3 plus reference TRBV11-2 and TRBJ2-1, the full variable domain is EAGVAQSPRYKIIEKRQSVAFWCNPISGHATLYWYQQILGQGPKLLIQFQNNGVVDDSQLPKDRFSAERLKGVDSTLKIQPAKLEDSAVYLCASSLSSGGNNEQFFGPGTRLTVL.

This chain joins TRBV6-1 and TRBJ2-7; 8 bases fit TRBD1. Trimming removed 0 bases from V and 3 bases from J; junction bases left unmatched: 4. CDR1 and CDR2 from the germline V gene are MNHNS and SASEGT. The CDR3 is made up of 15 amino acids. The CDR3 loop reads CASSEARGTGYEQYF. CDR3 sequence (DNA): TGTGCCAGCAGTGAAGCGCGTGGGACAGGCTACGAGCAGTACTTC.

The chain links TRBV7-2 to TRBJ1-1, with D possibly matching TRBD1 (5 bases). Deletions cut 1 base from V and 5 bases from J, with 17 bases between. Per the germline V gene, CDR1 is SGHTA and CDR2 is FQGNSA. This CDR3 has 16 residues. The CDR3 DNA reads TGTGCCAGCAGCTTAGGGTCCGGGGCGGGAGGTACTGAAGCTTTCTTT. Translating gives CASSLGSGAGGTEAFF.